A single sample gave rise to the 11 T cell receptor beta chains below, sequenced in a study of blood T cell repertoires in COVID-19. The method was immunoSEQ multiplex PCR; TCRdb's version includes in-frame clones alone and lacks a portion of them. The sample has more than 300,000 clones; around 83% are singletons. Sequencing was performed on PBMCs or T cells enriched from blood (not recorded which). The source is a woman in her forties or fifties who had recovered from COVID-19.

The gene calls are TRBV5-1 and TRBJ1-2; D gene ambiguous. V gave up 4 bases and J gave up 8 bases, with 18 bases separating them. CDR1 is SGHRS and CDR2 is YFSETQ in the germline V gene. The CDR3 contains 14 residues. The CDR3 region has the DNA TGCGCCAGCAGCCCCGTACAGCCCCACCGGGGCTACACCTTC. It is translated as CASSPVQPHRGYTF.

The CDR3 region is CASSLRLAGDADTQYF. The CDR3 coding sequence is TGTGCCAGCAGCTTAAGACTAGCGGGAGATGCAGATACGCAGTATTTT. The chain links TRBV7-9 to TRBJ2-3, with 12 nucleotides matching TRBD2. CDR1 and CDR2 from the germline V gene are SEHNR and FQNEAQ (reference sequence). V shed 2 bases, J shed 4 bases, and the junction held 4 bases outside the gene matches. CDR3 length equals 16 residues.

This clone was seen only once. The chain combines TRBV6-5 with TRBJ1-3; 9 bases match TRBD1. The CDR3 spans 14 residues. CDR1 and CDR2 from the germline V gene are MNHEY and SVGAGI. Germline trimming cut 6 bases from V and 2 bases from J; bases unmatched to any gene: 2. CDR3 nucleotides: TGTGCCAGCAGCCGACAGGGGGCTGGAAACACCATATATTTT. It is translated as CASSRQGAGNTIYF.

The chain carries TRBV7-6 and TRBJ1-1; tentative D call: TRBD1 (5 bases). This CDR3 has 17 amino acids. The V gene lost 2 bases and the J gene lost 5 bases, with 21 bases spanning the gap. Germline V gene sequence: CDR1 SGHVS, CDR2 FNYEAQ. The chain's CDR3 is CASSLPLGPRGGTEAFF. The CDR3 region has the DNA TGTGCCAGCAGCTTACCCTTAGGGCCCCGCGGGGGGACTGAAGCTTTCTTT.

The rearrangement joins TRBV7-9 to TRBJ2-3; TRBD2 is a possible D gene (6 bases). V was cut by 5 bases and J by 2 bases, with 14 bases left in between. CDR3 size: 15 residues. Germline lookup yields CDR1 SEHNR and CDR2 FQNEAQ (reference sequence). CDR3 sequence reads: CASSPRGSHTDTQYF. The CDR3 bases are TGTGCCAGCAGCCCCCGGGGGTCCCACACAGATACGCAGTATTTT.

The chain links TRBV5-4 to TRBJ2-5; possibly TRBD1 for D (6 bases). CDR1 is SGHNT, CDR2 YYREEE, per germline (reference sequence). V shed 5 bases and J shed 3 bases, with 17 bases lying between them. CDR3 length: 15 residues. This CDR3 reads CASSSSGTIKETQYF. DNA of the CDR3: TGTGCCAGCAGTTCCTCCGGGACAATTAAAGAGACCCAGTACTTC.

This chain links TRBV14 with TRBJ1-1; tentatively, D is TRBD1 (5 bases). V lost 0 bases to trimming and J lost 9 bases, with 8 bases between them. CDR3 length equals 12 residues. Germline CDR1 reads SGHDN; CDR2 reads FVKESK. Written as DNA, the CDR3 is TGTGCCAGCAGCCAAGATTCAGGGAAAGCTTTCTTT. Translated, it gives CASSQDSGKAFF.

The chain couples TRBV9 to TRBJ2-3; 10 nucleotides agree with TRBD2. CDR1 and CDR2 from the germline V gene are SGDLS and YYNGEE. The CDR3 is 16 residues long. Losses at the gene ends were 10 bases for V and 0 bases for J; bases not matched to a gene: 11. CDR3 region: CARRLAGDASTDTQYF. DNA of the CDR3: TGTGCCCGACGACTAGCGGGTGATGCTAGCACAGATACGCAGTATTTT.

Comment on this clone: Compared with germline, one end of the junction differs, possibly owing to a read error. This CDR3 is CASSQDRSPGNTIYF. The CDR3, as DNA: TGTGCTAGCAGCCAGGACAGGTCTCCCGGAAACACCATATATTTT. The chain uses TRBV7-7 and TRBJ1-3; 7 nucleotides line up with TRBD1. The CDR3 consists of 15 residues. Germline-derived CDR1 and CDR2 are SSHAT and FNYEAQ (reference sequence).

The V and J genes are TRBV5-5 and TRBJ1-2, with TRBD1 matching over 12 bases. The CDR3 spans 15 residues. V trimming: 2 bases; J trimming: 7 bases; junction bases outside the gene matches: 6. Germline CDR1 and CDR2: SGHKS and YYEKEE (reference sequence). For the CDR3, the DNA is TGTGCCAGCAGCTTTGAAGGGACAGGGGGCCTTGGCTACACCTTC. Encoded protein: CASSFEGTGGLGYTF. Using reference TRBV5-5 and TRBJ1-2 for the parts outside the CDR3, the full variable domain is DAGVTQSPTHLIKTRGQQVTLRCSPISGHKSVSWYQQVLGQGPQFIFQYYEKEERGRGNFPDRFSARQFPNYSSELNVNALLLGDSALYLCASSFEGTGGLGYTFGSGTRLTVV.

This sequence joins TRBV5-4 and TRBJ1-1; D ambiguous. V was cut by 4 bases and J by 2 bases, with 12 bases left in between. The CDR3 covers 14 residues. CDR1 is SGHNT, CDR2 YYREEE, per germline (reference sequence). The CDR3 sequence: CASSVTVINTEAFF. CDR3 nucleotides: TGTGCCAGCAGCGTCACAGTGATTAACACTGAAGCTTTCTTT.